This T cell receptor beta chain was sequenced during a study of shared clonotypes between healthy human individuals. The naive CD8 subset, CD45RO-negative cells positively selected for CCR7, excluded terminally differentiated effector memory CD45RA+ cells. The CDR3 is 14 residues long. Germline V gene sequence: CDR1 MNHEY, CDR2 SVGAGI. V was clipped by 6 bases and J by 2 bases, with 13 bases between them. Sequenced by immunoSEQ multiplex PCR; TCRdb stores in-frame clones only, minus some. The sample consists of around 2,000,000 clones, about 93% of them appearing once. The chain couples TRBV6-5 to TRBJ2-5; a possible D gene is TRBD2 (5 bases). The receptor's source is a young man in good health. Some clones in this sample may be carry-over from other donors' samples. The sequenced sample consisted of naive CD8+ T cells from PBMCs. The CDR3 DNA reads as TGTGCCAGCAGCTCCGTCGGGGTACAAGAGACCCAGTACTTC. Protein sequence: CASSSVGVQETQYF.